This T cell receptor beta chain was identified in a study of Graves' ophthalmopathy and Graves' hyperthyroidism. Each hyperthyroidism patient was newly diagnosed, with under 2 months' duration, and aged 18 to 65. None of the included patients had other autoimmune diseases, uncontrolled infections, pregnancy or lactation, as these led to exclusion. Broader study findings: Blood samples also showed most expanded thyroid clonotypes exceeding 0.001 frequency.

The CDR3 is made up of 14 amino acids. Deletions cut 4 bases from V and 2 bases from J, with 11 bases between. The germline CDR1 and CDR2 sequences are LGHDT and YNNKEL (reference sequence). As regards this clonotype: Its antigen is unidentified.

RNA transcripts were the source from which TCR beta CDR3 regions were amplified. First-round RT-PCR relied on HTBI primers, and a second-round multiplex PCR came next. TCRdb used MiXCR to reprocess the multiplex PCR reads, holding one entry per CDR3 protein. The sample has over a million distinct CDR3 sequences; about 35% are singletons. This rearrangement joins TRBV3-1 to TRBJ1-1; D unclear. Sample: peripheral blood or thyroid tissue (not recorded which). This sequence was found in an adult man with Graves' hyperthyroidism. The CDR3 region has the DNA TGTGCCAGCAGCCGACCAGGAATAAACACTGAAGCTTTCTTT. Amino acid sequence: CASSRPGINTEAFF.